This T cell receptor beta chain came from a study of post-analysis software for immune sequencing data. Study outcomes and limitations: When patients were compared with controls, 4 or 5 TRBV segments were more frequent, TRBV5-6, TRBV5-1 and TRBV20-1 among them. Comparison with controls showed significantly lower normalized Chao1 diversity in multiple sclerosis patients.

The library was made from cDNA and included unique molecular identifiers. It was from about 0.94 to 9.7 million T cells that some 500,000 cDNA molecules came. TCRdb reprocessed the PCR reads via MiXCR and lists one record per CDR3 protein. The sample has fewer than 900,000 distinct CDR3 sequences, around 45% seen once. Germline-derived CDR1 and CDR2 are SGHTA and FQGNSA. CDR3 length: 15 residues. Trimming left V 3 bases short and J 8 bases short, with 17 bases between. Points on this clonotype: Its cognate antigen is unknown.

Sample: blood. The rearrangement uses TRBV7-2 and TRBJ2-1, with D perhaps matching TRBD1 (6 bases). This clonotype was sampled from a girl aged 10 to 17 with multiple sclerosis. The CDR3 bases are TGTGCCAGCAGCTTGACCCCAGGGGTGGGGGATGAGCAGTTCTTC. Translation gives CASSLTPGVGDEQFF. The variable domain in full, with the rest retrieved from reference TRBV7-2 and TRBJ2-1, is GAGVSQSPSNKVTEKGKDVELRCDPISGHTALYWYRQSLGQGLEFLIYFQGNSAPDKSGLPSDRFSAERTGGSVSTLTIQRTQQEDSAVYLCASSLTPGVGDEQFFGPGTRLTVL.